Sequencing of this T cell receptor (beta chain) was carried out in a study of OX40 agonist ivuxolimab in advanced cancers. Clones were read by immunoSEQ multiplex PCR, and TCRdb kept only the in-frame ones, dropping some. The sample has approximately 100,000 clones; 70% to 90% are singletons. Sampled blood was obtained at baseline, cycle 4 day 1, and cycle 7 day 1. V dropped 5 bases and J dropped 2; count of bases not matched to a gene: 3. Looked up from germline, CDR1 is MNHNS and CDR2 is SASEGT. This CDR3 is 13 amino acids long. Sequences were derived from CD4+ or CD8+ T cells sorted from blood, sampled in a trial of the OX40 agonist ivuxolimab. The chain links TRBV6-1 to TRBJ2-7; 7 bases line up with TRBD1. The receptor's source is an adult with an advanced solid tumor such as melanoma, head and neck, liver or kidney cancer. The CDR3 loop reads CASSRDRPYEQYF. The CDR3 coding sequence is TGTGCCAGCAGTAGGGACAGACCCTACGAGCAGTACTTC.